This TCR beta chain was observed in a study of T cell responses to AZD1222 COVID-19 vaccine. General study results and limits: Clonal diversity was possibly underestimated, and the donors were mostly white British, with more females.

The V and J ends lost 6 bases and 5 bases respectively, with 7 bases between them. CDR3 length: 11 amino acids. Germline V gene data show CDR1 as SGHRS and CDR2 as YFSETQ. Sequenced by immunoSEQ multiplex PCR; TCRdb stores in-frame clones only, minus some. Among 100,000 to 150,000 clones listed, around 89% were seen once. On this clone: Its antigen remains unknown.

This material consisted of peripheral blood, taken on day 0 of MenACWY control vaccination. The clonotype comes from an adult in good health. The chain links TRBV5-1 to TRBJ2-3; D gene unclear. The CDR3 nucleotides read TGCGCCAGCACCTTCGGAGATACGCAGTATTTT. It translates to CASTFGDTQYF.